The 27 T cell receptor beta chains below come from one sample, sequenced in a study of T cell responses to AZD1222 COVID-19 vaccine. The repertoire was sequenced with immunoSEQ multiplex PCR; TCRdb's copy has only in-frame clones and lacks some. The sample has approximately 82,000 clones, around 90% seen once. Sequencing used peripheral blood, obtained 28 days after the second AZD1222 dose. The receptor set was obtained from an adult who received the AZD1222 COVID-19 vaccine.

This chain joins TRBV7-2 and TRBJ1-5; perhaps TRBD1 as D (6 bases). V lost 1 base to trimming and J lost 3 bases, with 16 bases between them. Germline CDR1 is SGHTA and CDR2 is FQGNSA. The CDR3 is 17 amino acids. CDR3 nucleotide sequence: TGTGCCAGCAGCTTAGATTTCGGCAGGGGTGACAATCAGCCCCAGCATTTT. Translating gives CASSLDFGRGDNQPQHF.

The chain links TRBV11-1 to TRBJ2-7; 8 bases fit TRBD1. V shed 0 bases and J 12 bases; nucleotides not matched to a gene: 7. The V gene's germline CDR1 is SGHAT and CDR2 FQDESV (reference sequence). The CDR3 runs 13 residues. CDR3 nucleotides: TGTGCCAGCAGCTTAGCCGGGACAGGAGTTTCGTACTTC. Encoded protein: CASSLAGTGVSYF.

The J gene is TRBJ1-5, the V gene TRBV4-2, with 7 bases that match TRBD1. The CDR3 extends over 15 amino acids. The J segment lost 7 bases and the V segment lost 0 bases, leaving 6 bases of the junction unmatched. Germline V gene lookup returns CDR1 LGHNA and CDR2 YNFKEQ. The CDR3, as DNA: TGTGCCAGCAGCCAAGACAACAGGGGCGGGCAGCCCCAGCATTTT. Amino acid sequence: CASSQDNRGGQPQHF.

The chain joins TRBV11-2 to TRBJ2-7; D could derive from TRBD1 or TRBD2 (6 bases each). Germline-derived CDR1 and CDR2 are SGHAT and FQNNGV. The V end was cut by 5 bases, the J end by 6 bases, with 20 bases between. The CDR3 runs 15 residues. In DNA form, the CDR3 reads TGTGCCAGCAGCCCGATCGGGCAGGGGAGGAGCGAGCAGTACTTC. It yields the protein CASSPIGQGRSEQYF.

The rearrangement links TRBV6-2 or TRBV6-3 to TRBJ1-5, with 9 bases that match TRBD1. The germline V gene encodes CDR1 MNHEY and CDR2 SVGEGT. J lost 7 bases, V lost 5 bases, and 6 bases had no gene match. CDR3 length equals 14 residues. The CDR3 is CASSQDRGRQPQHF. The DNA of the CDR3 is TGTGCCAGCAGTCAGGACAGGGGAAGGCAGCCCCAGCATTTT.

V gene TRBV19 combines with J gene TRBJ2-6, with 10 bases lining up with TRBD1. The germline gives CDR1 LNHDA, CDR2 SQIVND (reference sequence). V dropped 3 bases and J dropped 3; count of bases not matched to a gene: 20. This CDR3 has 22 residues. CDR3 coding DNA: TGTGCCAGTAGTATTGCGGGTCCCGCGGGCCGACAGGGGGCTGGTGGGGCCAACGTCCTGACTTTC. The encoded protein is CASSIAGPAGRQGAGGANVLTF.

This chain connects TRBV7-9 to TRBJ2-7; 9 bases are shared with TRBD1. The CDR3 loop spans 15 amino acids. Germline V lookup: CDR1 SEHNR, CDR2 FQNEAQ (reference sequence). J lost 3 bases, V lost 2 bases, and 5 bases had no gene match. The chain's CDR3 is CASSLRQGVGYEQYF. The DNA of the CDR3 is TGTGCCAGCAGCTTAAGACAGGGGGTAGGCTACGAGCAGTACTTC.

The CDR3 DNA sequence: TGCGCCAGCAGTGACAGGAGCACCGGGGAGCTGTTTTTT. Protein product: CASSDRSTGELFF. V usage is TRBV10-1 and J usage is TRBJ2-2; D unclear. V was shortened by 3 bases and J by 4 bases, with 6 bases between the two germline ends. The germline gives CDR1 WNHNN, CDR2 SYGVQD (reference sequence). This CDR3 region has 13 residues.

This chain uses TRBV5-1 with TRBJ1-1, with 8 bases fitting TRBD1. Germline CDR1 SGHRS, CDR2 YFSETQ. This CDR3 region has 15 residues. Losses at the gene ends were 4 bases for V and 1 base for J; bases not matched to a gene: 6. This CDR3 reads CASSGWTGPNTEAFF. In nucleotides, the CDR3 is TGCGCCAGCAGCGGATGGACAGGGCCGAACACTGAAGCTTTCTTT.

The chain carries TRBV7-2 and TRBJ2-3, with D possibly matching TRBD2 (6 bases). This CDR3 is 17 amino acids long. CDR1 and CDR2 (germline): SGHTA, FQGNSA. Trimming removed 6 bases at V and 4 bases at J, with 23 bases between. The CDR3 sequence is CASRPGTGRDSPDTQYF. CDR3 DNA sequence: TGTGCCAGCAGACCGGGAACCGGGCGGGATTCCCCAGATACGCAGTATTTT.

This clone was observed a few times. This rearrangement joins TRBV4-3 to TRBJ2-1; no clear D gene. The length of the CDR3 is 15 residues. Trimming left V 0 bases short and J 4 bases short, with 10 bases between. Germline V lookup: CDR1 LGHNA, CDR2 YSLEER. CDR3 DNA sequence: TGCGCCAGCAGCCAAGATGGAAATAGATACAATGAGCAGTTCTTC. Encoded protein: CASSQDGNRYNEQFF.

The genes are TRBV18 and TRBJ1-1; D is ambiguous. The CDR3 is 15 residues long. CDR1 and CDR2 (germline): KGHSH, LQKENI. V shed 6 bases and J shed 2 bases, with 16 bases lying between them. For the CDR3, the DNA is TGTGCCAGCTCGGAGCAGGAGGGAATCAACACTGAAGCTTTCTTT. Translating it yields CASSEQEGINTEAFF.

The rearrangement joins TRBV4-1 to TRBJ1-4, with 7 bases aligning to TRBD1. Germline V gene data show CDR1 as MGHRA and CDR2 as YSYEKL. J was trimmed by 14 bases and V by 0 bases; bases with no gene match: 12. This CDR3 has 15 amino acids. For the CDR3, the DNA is TGCGCCAGCAGCCAAGAAAGAGGGGGCAGGGAATGGCTGTTTTTT. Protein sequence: CASSQERGGREWLFF.

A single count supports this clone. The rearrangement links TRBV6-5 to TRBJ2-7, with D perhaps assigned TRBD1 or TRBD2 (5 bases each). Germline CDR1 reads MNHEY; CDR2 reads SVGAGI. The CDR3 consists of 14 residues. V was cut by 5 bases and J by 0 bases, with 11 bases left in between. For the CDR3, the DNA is TGTGCCAGCAGTCCCCGGGGCAGCTCCTACGAGCAGTACTTC. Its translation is CASSPRGSSYEQYF.

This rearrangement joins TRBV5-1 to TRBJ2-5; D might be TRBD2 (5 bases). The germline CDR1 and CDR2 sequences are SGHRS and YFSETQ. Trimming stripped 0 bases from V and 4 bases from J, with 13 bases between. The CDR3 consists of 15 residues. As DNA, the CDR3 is TGCGCCAGCAGCTTGGTGACGGGAAGAGGAGAGACCCAGTACTTC. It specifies CASSLVTGRGETQYF.

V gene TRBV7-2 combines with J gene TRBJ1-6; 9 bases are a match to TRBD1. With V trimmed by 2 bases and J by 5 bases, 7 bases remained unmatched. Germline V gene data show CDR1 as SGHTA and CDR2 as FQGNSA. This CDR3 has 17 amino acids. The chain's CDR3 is CASSLLQGAGHNSPLHF. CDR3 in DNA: TGTGCCAGCAGCTTATTACAGGGGGCAGGACATAATTCACCCCTCCACTTT.

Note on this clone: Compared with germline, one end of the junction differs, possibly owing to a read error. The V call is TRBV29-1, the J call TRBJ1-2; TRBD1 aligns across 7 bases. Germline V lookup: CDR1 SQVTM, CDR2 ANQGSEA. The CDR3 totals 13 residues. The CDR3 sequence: CSVEGGADYGYTF. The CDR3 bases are TGCAGCGTCGAAGGGGGCGCGGACTATGGCTACACCTTC.

CDR3 protein: CASSPPEKIGAFF. DNA for the CDR3: TGTGCCAGCTCACCACCGGAAAAAATCGGGGCTTTCTTT. This sequence joins TRBV18 and TRBJ1-1; D gene ambiguous. The CDR3 is 13 amino acids. The V end lost 0 bases, the J end lost 11 bases, and 13 bases lay between the germline ends. Per the germline V gene, CDR1 is KGHSH and CDR2 is LQKENI.

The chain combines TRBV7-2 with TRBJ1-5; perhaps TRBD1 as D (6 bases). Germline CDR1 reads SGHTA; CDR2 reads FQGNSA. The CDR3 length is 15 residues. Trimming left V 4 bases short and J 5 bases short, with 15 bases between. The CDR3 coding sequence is TGTGCCAGCAGCTCGACGTGGAAGGGGGATCAGCCCCAGCATTTT. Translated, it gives CASSSTWKGDQPQHF.

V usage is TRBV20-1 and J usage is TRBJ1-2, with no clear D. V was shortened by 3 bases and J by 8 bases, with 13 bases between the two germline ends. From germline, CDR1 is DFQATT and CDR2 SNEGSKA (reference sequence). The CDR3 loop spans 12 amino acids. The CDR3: CSASHSLWGYTF. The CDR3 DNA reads TGCAGTGCTAGTCACTCCCTCTGGGGCTACACCTTC.

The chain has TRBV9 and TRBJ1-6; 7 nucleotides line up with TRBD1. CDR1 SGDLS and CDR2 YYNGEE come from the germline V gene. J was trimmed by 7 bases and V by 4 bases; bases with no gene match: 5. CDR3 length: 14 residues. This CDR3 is CASSTGDNNSPLHF. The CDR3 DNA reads TGTGCCAGCAGCACAGGGGACAACAATTCACCCCTCCACTTT.

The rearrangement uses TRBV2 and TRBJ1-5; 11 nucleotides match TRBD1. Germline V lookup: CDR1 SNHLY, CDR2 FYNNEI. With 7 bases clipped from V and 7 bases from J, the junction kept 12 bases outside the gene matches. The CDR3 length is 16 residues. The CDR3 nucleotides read TGTGCCAGCACCATAAACGCCGGGACAGGGGGACAGCCCCAGCATTTT. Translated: CASTINAGTGGQPQHF.

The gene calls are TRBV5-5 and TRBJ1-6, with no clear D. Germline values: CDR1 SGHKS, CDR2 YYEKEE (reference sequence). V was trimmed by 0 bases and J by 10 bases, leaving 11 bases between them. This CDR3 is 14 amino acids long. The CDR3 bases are TGTGCCAGCAGCTTGGGACGAGGGAGCTCACCCCTCCACTTT. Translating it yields CASSLGRGSSPLHF. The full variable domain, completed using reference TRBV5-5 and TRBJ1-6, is DAGVTQSPTHLIKTRGQQVTLRCSPISGHKSVSWYQQVLGQGPQFIFQYYEKEERGRGNFPDRFSARQFPNYSSELNVNALLLGDSALYLCASSLGRGSSPLHFGNGTRLTVT.

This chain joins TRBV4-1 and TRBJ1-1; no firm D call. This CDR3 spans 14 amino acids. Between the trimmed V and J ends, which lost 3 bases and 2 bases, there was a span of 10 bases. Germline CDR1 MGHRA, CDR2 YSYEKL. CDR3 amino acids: CASSQPTENTEAFF. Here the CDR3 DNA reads TGCGCCAGCAGCCAGCCGACGGAAAACACTGAAGCTTTCTTT.

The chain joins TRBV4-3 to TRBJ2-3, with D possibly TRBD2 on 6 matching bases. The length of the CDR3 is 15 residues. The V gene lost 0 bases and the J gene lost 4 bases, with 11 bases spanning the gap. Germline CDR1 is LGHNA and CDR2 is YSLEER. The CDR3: CASSQDLGGADTQYF. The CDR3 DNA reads TGCGCCAGCAGCCAAGATCTGGGGGGAGCAGATACGCAGTATTTT.

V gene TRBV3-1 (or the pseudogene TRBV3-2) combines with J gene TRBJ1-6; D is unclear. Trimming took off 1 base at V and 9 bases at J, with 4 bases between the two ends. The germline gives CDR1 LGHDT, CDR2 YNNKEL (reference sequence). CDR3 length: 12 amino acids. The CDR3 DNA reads TGTGCCAGCAGCCAAGGGGGTTCACCCCTCCACTTT. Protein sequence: CASSQGGSPLHF.

The CDR3 nucleotides read TGTGCCACCGGACAGGGGCCAGATACGCAGTATTTT. Protein sequence: CATGQGPDTQYF. This chain uses TRBV12-3 or TRBV12-4 with TRBJ2-3; TRBD1 matches 9 bases. The V and J ends lost 10 bases and 4 bases, in that order; junction bases with no gene match: 3. The CDR3 loop spans 12 amino acids.